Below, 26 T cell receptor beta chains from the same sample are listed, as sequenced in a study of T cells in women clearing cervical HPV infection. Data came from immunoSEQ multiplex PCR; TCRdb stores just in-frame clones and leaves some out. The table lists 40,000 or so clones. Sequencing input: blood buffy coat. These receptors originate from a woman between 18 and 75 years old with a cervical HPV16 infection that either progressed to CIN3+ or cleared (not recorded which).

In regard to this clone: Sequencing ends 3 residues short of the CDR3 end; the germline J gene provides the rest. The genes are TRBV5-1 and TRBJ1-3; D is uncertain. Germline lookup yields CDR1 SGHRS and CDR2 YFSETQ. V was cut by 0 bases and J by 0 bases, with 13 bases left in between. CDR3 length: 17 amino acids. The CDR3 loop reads CASSLDGQPRSGNTIYF. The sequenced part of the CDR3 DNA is TGCGCCAGCAGCTTGGATGGCCAACCCCGCTCTGGAAACACC.

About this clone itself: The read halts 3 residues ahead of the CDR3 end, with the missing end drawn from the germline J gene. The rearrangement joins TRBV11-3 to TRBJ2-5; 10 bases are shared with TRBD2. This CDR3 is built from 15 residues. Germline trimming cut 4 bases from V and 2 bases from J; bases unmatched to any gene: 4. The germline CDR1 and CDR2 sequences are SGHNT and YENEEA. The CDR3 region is CASSSGLAPQETQYF. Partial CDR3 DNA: TGTGCCAGCAGCTCGGGACTAGCGCCTCAAGAGACC.

CDR3 sequence: CASSEGQGGRDQPQYF. CDR3 DNA, as far as it was read: TGTGCCAGCAGTGAAGGACAGGGGGGTCGGGATCAGCCG. V and J are TRBV6-1 and TRBJ2-3; 9 bases agree with TRBD1. The read falls 3 residues short of the CDR3 end, and the missing part is taken from the germline J gene. The CDR3 extends over 16 amino acids. Germline V gene sequence: CDR1 MNHNS, CDR2 SASEGT.

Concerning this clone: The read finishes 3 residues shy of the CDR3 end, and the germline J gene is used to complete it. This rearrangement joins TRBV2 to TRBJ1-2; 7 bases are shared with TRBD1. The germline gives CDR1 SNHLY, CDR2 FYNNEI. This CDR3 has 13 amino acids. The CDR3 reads CASRQGLIYDYTF. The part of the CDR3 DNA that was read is TGTGCCAGCCGACAGGGCCTTATTTACGAC.

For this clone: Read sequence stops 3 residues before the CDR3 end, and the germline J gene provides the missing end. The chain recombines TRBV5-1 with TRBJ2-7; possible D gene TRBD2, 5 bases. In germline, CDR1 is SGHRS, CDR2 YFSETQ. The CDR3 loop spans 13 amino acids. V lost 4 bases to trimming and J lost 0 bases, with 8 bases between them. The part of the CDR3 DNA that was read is TGCGCCAGCAGCGAGGGCTACTCCTACGAG. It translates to CASSEGYSYE. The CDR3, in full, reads CASSEGYSYEQYF.

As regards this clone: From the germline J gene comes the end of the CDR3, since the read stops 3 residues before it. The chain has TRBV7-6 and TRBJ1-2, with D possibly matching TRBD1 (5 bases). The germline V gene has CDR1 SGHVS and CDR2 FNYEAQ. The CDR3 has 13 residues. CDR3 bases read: TGTGCCAGCAGCGCGCTAGACAGCCTTAAC. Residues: CASSALDSLN. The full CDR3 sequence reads CASSALDSLNYTF.

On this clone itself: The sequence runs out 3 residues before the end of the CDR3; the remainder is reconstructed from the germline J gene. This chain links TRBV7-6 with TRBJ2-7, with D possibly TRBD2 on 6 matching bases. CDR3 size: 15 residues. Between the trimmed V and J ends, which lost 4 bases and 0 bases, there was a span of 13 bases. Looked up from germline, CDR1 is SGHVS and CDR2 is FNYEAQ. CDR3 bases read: TGTGCCAGCAGCTCGGGACTGGGAGTCTCCTACGAG. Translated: CASSSGLGVSYE. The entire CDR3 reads CASSSGLGVSYEQYF.

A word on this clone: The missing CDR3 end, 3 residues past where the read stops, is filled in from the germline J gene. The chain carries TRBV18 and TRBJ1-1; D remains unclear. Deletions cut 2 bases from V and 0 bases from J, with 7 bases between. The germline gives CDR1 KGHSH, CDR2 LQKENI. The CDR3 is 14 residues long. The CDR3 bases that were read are TGTGCCAGCTCACCAAACGGGTTGAACACTGAA. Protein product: CASSPNGLNTE. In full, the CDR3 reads CASSPNGLNTEAFF. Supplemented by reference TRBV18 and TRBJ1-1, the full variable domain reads NAGVMQNPRHLVRRRGQEARLRCSPMKGHSHVYWYRQLPEEGLKFMVYLQKENIIDESGMPKERFSAEFPKEGPSILRIQQVVRGDSAAYFCASSPNGLNTEAFFGQGTRLTVV.

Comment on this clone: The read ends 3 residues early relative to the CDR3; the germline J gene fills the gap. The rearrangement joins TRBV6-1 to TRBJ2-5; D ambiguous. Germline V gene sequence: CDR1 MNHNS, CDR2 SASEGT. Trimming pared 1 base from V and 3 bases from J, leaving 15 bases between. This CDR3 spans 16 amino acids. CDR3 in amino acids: CASSEDLRGSKETQYF. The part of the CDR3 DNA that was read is TGTGCCAGCAGTGAAGATCTTCGCGGATCAAAAGAGACC.

The CDR3: CASRQGWEAFF. CDR3 DNA, as far as it was read: TGTGCCAGTCGACAGGGGTGGGAA. V and J are TRBV19 and TRBJ1-1; the match to TRBD1 covers 8 bases. Read sequence stops 3 residues before the CDR3 end, and the germline J gene provides the missing end. This CDR3 contains 11 residues. CDR1 and CDR2 from the germline V gene are LNHDA and SQIVND (reference sequence).

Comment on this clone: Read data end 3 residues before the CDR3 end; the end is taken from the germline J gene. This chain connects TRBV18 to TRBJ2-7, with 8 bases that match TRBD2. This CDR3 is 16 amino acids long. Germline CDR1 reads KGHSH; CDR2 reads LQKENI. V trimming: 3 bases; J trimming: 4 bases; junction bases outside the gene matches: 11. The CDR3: CASSPGLAGGSYEQYF. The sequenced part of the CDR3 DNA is TGTGCCAGCTCACCGGGGCTAGCGGGCGGATCATACGAG.

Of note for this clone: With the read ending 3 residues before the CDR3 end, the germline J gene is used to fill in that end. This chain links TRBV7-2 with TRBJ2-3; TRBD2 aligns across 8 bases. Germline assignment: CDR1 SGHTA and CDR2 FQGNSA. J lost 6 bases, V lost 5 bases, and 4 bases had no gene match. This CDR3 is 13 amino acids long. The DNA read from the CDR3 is TGTGCCAGCAGCGAGCGACTAGCGGATACG. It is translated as CASSERLADT. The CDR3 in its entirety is CASSERLADTQYF.

CDR3 in amino acids: CASSLRRGLSNEKLFF. The CDR3 DNA, read in part, is TGCGCCAGCAGCTTGAGAAGGGGGCTATCTAATGAAAAA. V and J are TRBV5-1 and TRBJ1-4; 7 positions match TRBD1. Sequencing ends 3 residues short of the CDR3 end; the germline J gene provides the rest. The ends lost 1 base at V and 3 bases at J; junction bases unmatched: 6. Germline V CDR1 and CDR2: SGHRS, YFSETQ. The CDR3 is 16 residues long.

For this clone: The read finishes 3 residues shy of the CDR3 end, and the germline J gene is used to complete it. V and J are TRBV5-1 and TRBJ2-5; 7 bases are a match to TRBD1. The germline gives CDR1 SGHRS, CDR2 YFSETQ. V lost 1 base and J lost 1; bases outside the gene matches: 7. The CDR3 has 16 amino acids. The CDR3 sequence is CASSLSRDSRQETQYF. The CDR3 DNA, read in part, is TGCGCCAGCAGCTTGTCTCGGGACAGCCGCCAAGAGACC.

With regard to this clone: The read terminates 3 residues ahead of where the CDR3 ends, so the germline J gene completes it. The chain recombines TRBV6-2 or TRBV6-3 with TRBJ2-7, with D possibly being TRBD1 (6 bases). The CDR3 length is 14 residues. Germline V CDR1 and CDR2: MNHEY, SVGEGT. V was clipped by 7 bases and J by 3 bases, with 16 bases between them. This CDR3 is CASISPGALYEQYF. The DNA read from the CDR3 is TGTGCCAGCATCTCCCCAGGGGCACTCTACGAG.

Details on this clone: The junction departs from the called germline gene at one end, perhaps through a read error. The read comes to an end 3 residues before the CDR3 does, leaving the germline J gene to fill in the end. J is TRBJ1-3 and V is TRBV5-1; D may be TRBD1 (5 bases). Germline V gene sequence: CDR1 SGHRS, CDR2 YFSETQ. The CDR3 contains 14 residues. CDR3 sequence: CASSLDPNKDTIYF. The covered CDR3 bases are TGCGCCAGCAGCTTAGACCCTAACAAGGACACA.

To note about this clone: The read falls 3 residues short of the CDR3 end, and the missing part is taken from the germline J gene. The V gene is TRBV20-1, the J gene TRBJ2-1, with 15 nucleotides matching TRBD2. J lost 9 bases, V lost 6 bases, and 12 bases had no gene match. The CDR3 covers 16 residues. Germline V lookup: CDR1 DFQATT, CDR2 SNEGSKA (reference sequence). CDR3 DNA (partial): TGCAGTGCCAAGGGACTAGCGGGAGGTAAAGTCGGTGAG. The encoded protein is CSAKGLAGGKVGE. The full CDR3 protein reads CSAKGLAGGKVGEQFF.

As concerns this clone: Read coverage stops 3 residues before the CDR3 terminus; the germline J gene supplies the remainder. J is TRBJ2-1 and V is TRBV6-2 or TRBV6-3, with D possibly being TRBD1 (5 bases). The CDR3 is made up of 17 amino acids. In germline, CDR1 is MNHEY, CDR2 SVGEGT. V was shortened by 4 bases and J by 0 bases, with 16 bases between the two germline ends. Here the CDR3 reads CASSSRPIRGSYNEQFF. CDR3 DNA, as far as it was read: TGTGCCAGCAGTTCCCGACCAATTAGGGGCTCCTACAATGAG.

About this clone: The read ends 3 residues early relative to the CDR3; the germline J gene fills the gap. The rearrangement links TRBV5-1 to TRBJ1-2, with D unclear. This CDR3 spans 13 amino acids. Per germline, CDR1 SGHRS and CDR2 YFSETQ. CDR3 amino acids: CASSTNTLQGYTF. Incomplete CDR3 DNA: TGCGCCAGCAGCACCAACACCTTACAAGGC.

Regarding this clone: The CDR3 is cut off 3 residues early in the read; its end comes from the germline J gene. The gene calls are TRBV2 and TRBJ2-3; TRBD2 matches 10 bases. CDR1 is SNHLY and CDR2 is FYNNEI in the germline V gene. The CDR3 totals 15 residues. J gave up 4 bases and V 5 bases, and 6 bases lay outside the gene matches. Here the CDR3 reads CASSFTSGIPDTQYF. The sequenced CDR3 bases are TGTGCCAGCAGTTTTACTAGCGGGATACCAGATACG.

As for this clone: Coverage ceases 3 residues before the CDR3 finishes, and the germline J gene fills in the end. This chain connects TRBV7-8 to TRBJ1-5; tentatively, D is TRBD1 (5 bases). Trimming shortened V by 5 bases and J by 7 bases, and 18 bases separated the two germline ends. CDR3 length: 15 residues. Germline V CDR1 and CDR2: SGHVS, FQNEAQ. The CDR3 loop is CASSLLRRGRQPQHF. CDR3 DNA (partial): TGTGCCAGCAGCCTCCTGAGGAGGGGAAGGCAGCCC.

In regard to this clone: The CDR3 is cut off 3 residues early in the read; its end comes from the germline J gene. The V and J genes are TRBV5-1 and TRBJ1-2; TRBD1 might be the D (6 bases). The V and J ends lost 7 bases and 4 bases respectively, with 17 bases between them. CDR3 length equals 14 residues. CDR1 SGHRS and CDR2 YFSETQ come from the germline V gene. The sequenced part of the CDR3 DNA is TGCGCCAGCCTTAGCCCCGGGACAACCTATGGC. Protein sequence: CASLSPGTTYG. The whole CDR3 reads CASLSPGTTYGYTF.

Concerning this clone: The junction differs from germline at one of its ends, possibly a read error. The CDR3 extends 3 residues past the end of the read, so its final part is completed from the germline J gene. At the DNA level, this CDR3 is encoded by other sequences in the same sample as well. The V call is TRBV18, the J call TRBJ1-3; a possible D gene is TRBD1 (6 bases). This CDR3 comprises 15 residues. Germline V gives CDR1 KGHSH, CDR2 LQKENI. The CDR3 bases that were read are TGTGCCAGCTCACTAAGGACAGTCTCTGGAAACACA. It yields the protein CASSLRTVSGNT. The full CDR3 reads CASSLRTVSGNTIYF.

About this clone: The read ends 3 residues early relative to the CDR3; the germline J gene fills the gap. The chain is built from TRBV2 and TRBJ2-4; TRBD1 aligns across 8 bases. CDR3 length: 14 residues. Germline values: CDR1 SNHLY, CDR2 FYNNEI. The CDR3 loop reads CASMTGESVRGQYF. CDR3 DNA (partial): TGTGCCAGCATGACAGGGGAATCGGTGCGTGGT. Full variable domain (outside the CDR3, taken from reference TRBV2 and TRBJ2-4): EPEVTQTPSHQVTQMGQEVILRCVPISNHLYFYWYRQILGQKVEFLVSFYNNEISEKSEIFDDQFSVERPDGSNFTLKIRSTKLEDSAMYFCASMTGESVRGQYFGAGTRLSVL.

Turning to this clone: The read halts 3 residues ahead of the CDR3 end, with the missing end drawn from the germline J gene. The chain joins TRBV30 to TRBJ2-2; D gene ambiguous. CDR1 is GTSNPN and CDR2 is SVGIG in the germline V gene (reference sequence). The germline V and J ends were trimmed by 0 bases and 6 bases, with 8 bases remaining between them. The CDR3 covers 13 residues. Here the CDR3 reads CAWSVLKSGELFF. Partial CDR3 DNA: TGTGCCTGGAGTGTACTGAAGTCCGGGGAG.

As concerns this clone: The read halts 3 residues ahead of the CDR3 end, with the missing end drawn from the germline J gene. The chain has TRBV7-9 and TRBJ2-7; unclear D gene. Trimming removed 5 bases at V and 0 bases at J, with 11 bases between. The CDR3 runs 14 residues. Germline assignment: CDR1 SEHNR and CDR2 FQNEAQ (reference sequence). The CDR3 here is CASSPDTFSYEQYF. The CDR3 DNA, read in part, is TGTGCCAGCAGCCCCGACACTTTCTCCTACGAG.